The entry below gives a single T cell receptor (beta chain) sequence along with its context. Its specificity is unknown. There are 17 residues in the CDR3. The data were taken from a study of OX40 agonist ivuxolimab in advanced cancers. Study overall: Patients enrolled in dose escalation were diagnosed with hepatocellular carcinoma, melanoma, renal cell or head and neck cancer. Males comprised about 78% of the group, whose mean age was roughly 60 years (range about 20 to 85). The study reported partial responses in three patients: one hepatocellular carcinoma, two cutaneous melanoma. Broader study findings: Expanded clones were, on average, more numerous in CD8+ T cells than in CD4+.

Method: immunoSEQ multiplex PCR; TCRdb's copy keeps in-frame clones and lacks some. The sample has 77,000 or so clones, 80% to 95% seen once. The TCR sequence derives from an adult with an advanced solid tumor such as melanoma, head and neck, liver or kidney cancer. The sequences come from CD4+ or CD8+ T cells sorted from blood, collected in a trial of the OX40 agonist ivuxolimab. The V gene is TRBV1, the J gene TRBJ2-1; TRBD1, as called in the table, went unchecked against the DNA. TRBV1 is tagged as a pseudogene. CDR3: CTSSQDIARLSYNEQFF. Written as DNA, the CDR3 is TGCACCAGCAGCCAAGATATCGCCAGGCTCTCCTACAATGAGCAGTTCTTC.